This T cell receptor beta chain was retrieved from a study of cytomegalovirus exposure and HLA in healthy donors (dated by TCRdb to 2016 to 2017). Looking at the study overall: According to a later analysis, the 120 validation repertoires were produced on the same platform as the approximately 610 repertoires of the first cohort. The aim of the study was to test whether cataloging public T cell receptors could identify signatures of past pathogen exposure. Besides the first cohort of 666 subjects, a separate validation cohort made up of 120 different subjects was used. High-throughput TCR immunosequencing, statistical association of individual TCRs with disease status, and machine learning were combined to predict cytomegalovirus infection status.

CDR1 is given as SQVTM and CDR2 as ANQGSEA, both from the germline V gene. V and J lose 3 bases and 4 bases, and a span of 9 bases separates them. The CDR3 sequence holds 12 residues, the cysteine and phenylalanine included. Kept here is only the CDR3 DNA, which spans 36 bases and is read in frame from base 1. Overall results and qualifications from the work: Subsequent analysis determined that TCRs grouped into clusters in the first cohort also showed a tendency toward co-occurrence across the 120 validation repertoires, and approximately 94% of cluster scores exceeded 0. In the study, about 150 TCR beta chains were listed as associated with cytomegalovirus. According to the authors, the approach could potentially be generalized to other disease states and immunological phenotypes. Cytomegalovirus status was reported to be diagnosed by the classifier with high specificity and sensitivity in both the original and validation cohorts. In vitro tests confirmed that a few of the cytomegalovirus-associated TCR beta chains recognize cytomegalovirus antigens. Across donors, most TCR sequences were observed very rarely, whereas some public TCRs were present in many individuals. The validation cohort had no HLA typing available for a later analysis, so co-occurrence within that cohort was assessed over all 120 or so repertoires.

The library came from the immunoSEQ multiplex PCR assay. Under the source paper's analysis protocol: A statistical classification framework was built for diagnosing cytomegalovirus status from the catalog of TCR beta chain sequences. The table comes from immuneACCESS by way of TCRdb, which keeps in-frame sequences with V and J called. Part of the clones is missing from these tables; in studies checked, under half for an unresolved V gene and the rest for unknown reasons. That table is the source of V, J and clone size, and D and trimming were worked out from the DNA. The sample table lists roughly 120,000 clones, roughly 88% of them with a count of one. The ten biggest clones cover around 2% of the sample. Separate from the approximately 670-subject first cohort, the validation cohort of over 90 subjects was the group to which the donors belonged. Note on this clone: There is no known antigen for this receptor. Base qualities are not at hand, and no much larger clone is one base apart.

The chain uses TRBV29-1 and TRBJ1-2; tentative D gene TRBD1, with 6 bases matching. Sequencing was carried out using PBMCs. The clonotype was recovered from a man aged 18 to 30 in good health and CMV-seronegative. The DNA reads as follows: TGCAGCGTTGATGGGGGCCCCTATGGCTACACCTTC. The resulting protein is CSVDGGPYGYTF.